The clone carrying this T cell receptor (beta chain) was counted a single time. Its antigen is still unknown. The data stem from a study of persistence of HIV-infected CD4 T cells. On the study more broadly: A median of 8 years of suppressive ART preceded sampling. Anti-CD3/anti-CD28 beads activated more cells than antigen stimulation did. Overall study findings and caveats: Within sorted populations, more oligoclonal TCRs accompanied more oligoclonal proviruses.

Cells were stimulated nonspecifically with anti-CD3/anti-CD28 magnetic beads. Responding CD4+ T cells were sorted by upregulation of both CD40 ligand and CD69. Anti-CD28/CD49d costimulation, CD40-blocking antibody and enfuvirtide were given to CD8-depleted PBMCs for approximately 18 hours. This was the immunoSEQ version 4 assay in survey mode. Using immunoSEQ multiplex PCR, the repertoire was profiled, and TCRdb retains in-frame clones only, with some absent. The sample has around 40,000 clones; 88% are singletons. Trimming cost V 5 bases and J 0 bases, with 13 bases left between them. This CDR3 is 15 amino acids long. Germline lookup yields CDR1 SNHLY and CDR2 FYNNEI.

The TCR comes from an adult woman with HIV who was CMV-seropositive. This chain joins TRBV2 and TRBJ1-1; D not certain. The sample was CD4+ T cells sorted from PBMCs after roughly 19-hour stimulation, taken from a patient who received antiretroviral therapy. The CDR3 DNA is TGTGCCAGCAGTTCGGGCACAGTTCTGAACACTGAAGCTTTCTTT. It is translated as CASSSGTVLNTEAFF.